Below are 8 T cell receptor beta chains sequenced from a single sample in a study of T cell responses to AZD1222 COVID-19 vaccine. Repertoires were generated with immunoSEQ multiplex PCR, while TCRdb's copy carries only in-frame clones and drops some. The sample holds about 79,000 clones, about 84% seen once. The sequencing here drew on peripheral blood, taken on day 0 of AZD1222 vaccination. The receptors here all came from an adult in good health.

This rearrangement joins TRBV13 to TRBJ2-5; 9 positions match TRBD1. The CDR3 is 15 amino acids. The V and J ends lost 5 bases and 5 bases, in that order; junction bases with no gene match: 9. Germline CDR1 is PRHDT and CDR2 is FYEKMQ (reference sequence). The DNA for the CDR3 is TGTGCCAGCAGCCAGCGGACAGGGGCCCCGGAGACCCAGTACTTC. Translated: CASSQRTGAPETQYF. Looking up the rest from reference TRBV13 and TRBJ2-5 gives the full variable domain: AAGVIQSPRHLIKEKRETATLKCYPIPRHDTVYWYQQGPGQDPQFLISFYEKMQSDKGSIPDRFSAQQFSDYHSELNMSSLELGDSALYFCASSQRTGAPETQYFGPGTRLLVL.

The chain employs TRBV28 and TRBJ1-2; 8 bases are shared with TRBD1. V lost 6 bases to trimming and J lost 4 bases; unmatched junction nucleotides: 7. The CDR3 spans 14 residues. Germline CDR1 reads MDHEN; CDR2 reads SYDVKM. This chain's CDR3 is CASRVPTGGYGYTF. CDR3 bases: TGTGCCAGCAGGGTCCCCACAGGGGGCTATGGCTACACCTTC.

The rearrangement uses TRBV6-5 and TRBJ1-1; D is possibly TRBD1 (5 bases). Germline values: CDR1 MNHEY, CDR2 SVGAGI. V shed 0 bases and J shed 4 bases, with 12 bases lying between them. This CDR3 comprises 15 residues. The CDR3, as DNA: TGTGCCAGCAGTTACTCGGGTTACGGGGGCACTGAAGCTTTCTTT. Translated: CASSYSGYGGTEAFF.

The chain couples TRBV27 to TRBJ1-1; 11 bases agree with TRBD1. The CDR3 spans 16 residues. CDR1 MNHEY and CDR2 SMNVEV come from the germline V gene (reference sequence). Germline trimming cut 7 bases from V and 0 bases from J; bases unmatched to any gene: 7. CDR3 in amino acids: CASTGTGGFMNTEAFF. The CDR3 DNA sequence: TGTGCCAGCACCGGGACAGGGGGTTTCATGAACACTGAAGCTTTCTTT.

This sequence joins TRBV21-1 and TRBJ1-3. TRBV21-1 is termed a pseudogene. The CDR3 totals 15 residues. CDR3: CASSRGPHSGNTIYF. The DNA for the CDR3 is TGTGCCAGCAGCAGAGGACCTCACTCTGGAAACACCATATATTTT.

The genes are TRBV6-5 and TRBJ2-7; D is possibly TRBD1 (5 bases). This CDR3 has 14 amino acids. Trimming took off 5 bases at V and 3 bases at J, with 14 bases between the two ends. The V gene's germline CDR1 is MNHEY and CDR2 SVGAGI. CDR3 coding DNA: TGTGCCAGCAGTATCCACAGGCAACACTACGAGCAGTACTTC. Residues: CASSIHRQHYEQYF.

The chain uses TRBV29-1 and TRBJ2-3, with D possibly TRBD1 on 5 matching bases. This CDR3 contains 11 residues. V lost 7 bases and J lost 11, with 16 bases in between. Germline lookup yields CDR1 SQVTM and CDR2 ANQGSEA. The CDR3 coding sequence is TGCAGCGGCAAGAACTCAGGGTGGCAGTATTTT. It codes for CSGKNSGWQYF.

The chain carries TRBV6-8 and TRBJ1-5, with D unresolved. V was shortened by 5 bases and J by 5 bases, with 13 bases between the two germline ends. This CDR3 contains 14 residues. Looked up from germline, CDR1 is MNHGY and CDR2 is SAAAGT. CDR3 region: CASSGRFTYQPQHF. Written as DNA, the CDR3 is TGTGCCAGCAGTGGTCGCTTTACGTATCAGCCCCAGCATTTT.